Given below is one T cell receptor beta chain in context. These data are taken from a study of shared clonotypes between healthy human individuals. The V gene's germline CDR1 is SNHLY and CDR2 FYNNEI. V was pared by 5 bases and J by 3 bases, with 10 bases between. This CDR3 region has 14 residues. The assay was immunoSEQ multiplex PCR, and TCRdb's table has in-frame clones only and misses some. The table lists over 1.4 million clones, 96% of them singletons. This TCR was sampled from a man aged 25 to 40 in good health. This chain links TRBV2 with TRBJ2-2; D is perhaps TRBD1 or TRBD2 (7 bases each). Source material: naive CD4+ T cells sorted from blood. Subset specified: CD45RA+ positively selected. The CDR3 coding sequence is TGTGCCAGCAGTCAGGGGGGGTACACCGGGGAGCTGTTTTTT. Translating it yields CASSQGGYTGELFF.